The next 11 T cell receptor beta chains were all read from a single sample in a study of blood T cell repertoires in COVID-19. Repertoires were generated with immunoSEQ multiplex PCR, while TCRdb's copy carries only in-frame clones and drops some. The sample comprises around 94,000 clones, more than 75% of which are singletons, and around 4.3% rests with the top ten. The material sequenced was peripheral blood. The receptor source for this set is a human donor in a cohort sampled during active COVID-19.

This clone was seen a single time. The chain is built from TRBV12-3 or TRBV12-4 and TRBJ2-5; D is perhaps TRBD1 (6 bases). Trimming cost V 6 bases and J 1 base, with 9 bases left between them. The CDR3 sequence is 13 residues long. The CDR3 reads CASRRTVQETQYF. CDR3 sequence (DNA): TGTGCCAGCAGACGGACAGTCCAAGAGACCCAGTACTTC.

This chain joins TRBV6-1 and TRBJ1-2, with 9 bases fitting TRBD1. Unmatched junction bases numbered 16, after V lost 4 bases and J lost 7 bases. The CDR3 has 17 residues. Germline-derived CDR1 and CDR2 are MNHNS and SASEGT. The chain's CDR3 is CASSVVGQGFIPGGYTF. The CDR3 DNA reads TGTGCCAGCAGTGTCGTGGGACAGGGATTCATTCCGGGTGGCTACACCTTC.

This clone was recorded a few times. This sequence joins TRBV15 and TRBJ1-5; 8 bases match TRBD1. Looked up from germline, CDR1 is LNHNV and CDR2 is YYDKDF (reference sequence). CDR3 length equals 15 residues. V was clipped by 0 bases and J by 8 bases; unmatched bases: 6. The CDR3 region is CATSRDRDRREPQHF. In DNA, the CDR3 is TGTGCCACCAGCAGAGACCGGGACAGGAGGGAGCCCCAGCATTTT.

This clone occurred a few times. This chain links TRBV12-3 or TRBV12-4 with TRBJ2-1; weak D call: TRBD1 (6 bases). The V and J ends lost 5 bases and 9 bases respectively, with 11 bases between them. This CDR3 has 12 amino acids. The CDR3 sequence is CASSPQGFEQFF. The CDR3 nucleotides are TGTGCCAGCAGTCCACAGGGTTTTGAGCAGTTCTTC.

The genes are TRBV27 and TRBJ2-2, with TRBD1 identical over 10 bases. The CDR3 sequence is 18 residues long. Germline V CDR1 and CDR2: MNHEY, SMNVEV (reference sequence). V shed 1 base and J 6 bases; nucleotides not matched to a gene: 11. The CDR3 here is CASSLWDRGRQRPGELFF. The CDR3 DNA reads TGTGCCAGCAGTTTATGGGACAGGGGCCGTCAAAGACCCGGGGAGCTGTTTTTT.

The chain joins TRBV25-1 to TRBJ2-1; a possible D gene is TRBD2 (5 bases). V was trimmed by 3 bases and J by 6 bases, leaving 12 bases between them. The CDR3 has 14 residues. Germline V gene sequence: CDR1 MGHDK, CDR2 SYGVNS. CDR3 amino acids: CASSDLGRGNEQFF. The DNA for the CDR3 is TGTGCCAGCAGTGACCTGGGTCGGGGCAATGAGCAGTTCTTC.

This chain connects TRBV5-6 to TRBJ2-2; D is unclear. Germline values: CDR1 SGHDT, CDR2 YYEEEE. Trimming stripped 0 bases from V and 3 bases from J, with 6 bases between. The CDR3 extends over 14 amino acids. The CDR3 loop is CASSLGPHTGELFF. Here the CDR3 DNA reads TGTGCCAGCAGCTTGGGGCCCCACACCGGGGAGCTGTTTTTT.

The rearrangement joins TRBV19 to TRBJ1-2, with 12 nucleotides matching TRBD1. The CDR3 has 18 amino acids. With 2 bases clipped from V and 8 bases from J, the junction kept 15 bases outside the gene matches. CDR1 is LNHDA and CDR2 is SQIVND in the germline V gene (reference sequence). The DNA for the CDR3 is TGTGCCAGTAGTATACCCGGGACAGGGGGCCGCCAGGAGGGGGGCTACACCTTC. Amino acid sequence: CASSIPGTGGRQEGGYTF.

This sequence joins TRBV7-9 and TRBJ2-7, with 7 bases fitting TRBD2. The V segment lost 5 bases and the J segment 2 bases; nucleotides outside the gene matches: 6. CDR1 is SEHNR, CDR2 FQNEAQ, per germline (reference sequence). The CDR3 runs 14 residues. CDR3 DNA sequence: TGTGCCAGCAGCCCCCGGCTAGCGGCCTACGAGCAGTACTTC. Translating it yields CASSPRLAAYEQYF.

This chain connects TRBV7-9 to TRBJ2-7; unclear D gene. Trimming took 5 bases from V and 2 from J, leaving 16 bases between them. CDR3 length: 15 amino acids. Germline CDR1 reads SEHNR; CDR2 reads FQNEAQ (reference sequence). The DNA of the CDR3 is TGTGCCAGCAGCCGAGCCCAGCTAGGTCCCTACGAGCAGTACTTC. It yields the protein CASSRAQLGPYEQYF.

J is TRBJ2-5 and V is TRBV4-1; tentatively, D is TRBD2 (6 bases). Germline lookup yields CDR1 MGHRA and CDR2 YSYEKL. The CDR3 totals 16 residues. V lost 2 bases to trimming and J lost 1 base, with 14 bases between them. CDR3 loop: CASSQILTSIQETQYF. The CDR3 nucleotides are TGCGCCAGCAGCCAAATACTAACTAGCATCCAAGAGACCCAGTACTTC.